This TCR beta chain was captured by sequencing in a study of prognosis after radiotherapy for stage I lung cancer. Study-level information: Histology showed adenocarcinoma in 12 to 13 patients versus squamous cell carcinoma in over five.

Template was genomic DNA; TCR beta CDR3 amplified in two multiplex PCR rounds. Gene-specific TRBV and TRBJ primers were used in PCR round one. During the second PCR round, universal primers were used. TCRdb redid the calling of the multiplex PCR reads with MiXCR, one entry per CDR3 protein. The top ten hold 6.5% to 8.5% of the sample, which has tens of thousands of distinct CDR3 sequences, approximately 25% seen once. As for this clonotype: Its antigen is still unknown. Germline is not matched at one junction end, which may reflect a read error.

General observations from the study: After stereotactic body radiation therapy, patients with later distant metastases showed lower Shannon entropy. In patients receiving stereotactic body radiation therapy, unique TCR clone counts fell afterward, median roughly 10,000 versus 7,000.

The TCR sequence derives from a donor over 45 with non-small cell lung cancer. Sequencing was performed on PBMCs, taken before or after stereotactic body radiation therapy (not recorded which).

CDR3 residues: CASSSGLLGSGNTVYF. The CDR3 DNA sequence: TGTGCCAGCAGCTCGGGGTTGCTTGGCTCTGGAAACACCGTATATTTT. The rearrangement uses TRBV5-8 and TRBJ1-3; D remains ambiguous. Germline-derived CDR1 and CDR2 are SGHTS and YDEGEE. CDR3 length: 16 residues.